This TCR beta chain emerged from a study of Ad26.COV2.S vaccination and SARS-CoV-2 variants. General observations from the study: Marked by substantial breadth, spike-specific CD8+ and CD4+ T cell responses were reportedly seen after vaccination. Participants in the vaccine arm had higher spike-specific TCR breadth; placebo recipients had lower.

Of note for this clone: As yet, its antigen is unknown.

The V gene end was trimmed by 3 bases and the J gene end by 5 bases; junction bases not matched to a gene: 4. This CDR3 is built from 13 residues. Germline V gene data show CDR1 as MNHEY and CDR2 as SMNVEV (reference sequence). TCRdb's table, derived via immunoSEQ multiplex PCR, lists solely in-frame clones and lacks some. Of about 400,000 clones detected, around four fifths appear once; the ten largest clones hold nearly 7.5%. Treatment indicated: roughly 19 received Ad26.COV2.S at low or high dose, single or two shots; about 5 received placebo; per-sample allocation not given. Collection of samples fell on day 63 after the first vaccine or placebo injection.

The V call is TRBV27, the J call TRBJ2-7, with 7 bases aligning to TRBD1. This clonotype was obtained from a person aged 18-60 years who received the Ad26.COV2.S COVID-19 vaccine or a placebo. The sample consisted of peripheral blood, taken in a trial of Ad26.COV2.S vaccine versus placebo. CDR3 coding DNA: TGTGCCAGCAGTTTGACAGGGCACCACGAGCAGTACTTC. It specifies CASSLTGHHEQYF.